Listed below are T cell receptor beta chains from one sample, sequenced in a study of blood T cell repertoires in COVID-19. Sequencing was performed with immunoSEQ multiplex PCR; in TCRdb, only in-frame clones are kept and a portion is missing. The table shows about 320,000 clones, with over 75% occurring only once. Sequenced input: PBMCs or T cells enriched from blood (not recorded which). The receptors come from a woman under 30 who had recovered from COVID-19. The CDR3 runs from the conserved cysteine through the conserved F or W. A D gene is named only where the DNA matches it firmly. Size values are once, few and many counts, or a class for expanded clones, and some rows have none.

clone size	CDR3 length	V gene	D gene	J gene	CDR3 DNA	CDR3 protein
-	16	TRBV5-1	-	TRBJ1-1	TGCGCCAGCAGCTTGGGAGGGATTGCCTTGAACACTGAAGCTTTCTTT	CASSLGGIALNTEAFF
-	16	TRBV12-5	-	TRBJ2-1	TGTGCTAGTACCCGCGCCCCTGCAGGGCGCCACAATGAGCAGTTCTTC	CASTRAPAGRHNEQFF
-	15	TRBV28	TRBD1	TRBJ2-3	TGTGCCAGCAGTTTAAAACAGGGGAATACAGATACGCAGTATTTT	CASSLKQGNTDTQYF
-	11	TRBV30	-	TRBJ1-4	TGTGCCTGGAGTCGGGGGGCCGGGTGGTTTTTT	CAWSRGAGWFF
once	14	TRBV5-5	-	TRBJ2-1	TGTGCCAGCAGCTTGTCGCTAGCGAACAATGAGCAGTTCTTC	CASSLSLANNEQFF
-	14	TRBV27	-	TRBJ2-7	TGTGCCAGCAGTTTGACAGGTTATGGTTACGAGCAGTACTTC	CASSLTGYGYEQYF
-	14	TRBV28	-	TRBJ1-1	TGTGCCAGCAGTCAGGGTGGTGTTAACGCTGAAGCTTTCTTT	CASSQGGVNAEAFF
once	14	TRBV2	-	TRBJ1-3	TGTGCCAGCAGTGAAAGCAGGGCTGGAAACACCATATATTTT	CASSESRAGNTIYF
-	16	TRBV5-1	-	TRBJ1-1	TGCGCCAGCAGCTTGGAAGTCCCCGGCAGGGACACTGAAGCTTTCTTT	CASSLEVPGRDTEAFF
-	14	TRBV19	TRBD2	TRBJ2-1	TGTGCCAGTAGTCGGATAGGGACTAACAATGAGCAGTTCTTC	CASSRIGTNNEQFF
-	14	TRBV7-9	-	TRBJ1-4	TGTGCCAGCAGCTACCCCGGGACATTTGAAAAACTGTTTTTT	CASSYPGTFEKLFF
-	14	TRBV9	-	TRBJ2-5	TGTGCCAGCAGCGTAGATGACTACCAAGAGACCCAGTACTTC	CASSVDDYQETQYF
-	14	TRBV5-5	TRBD1	TRBJ1-4	TGTGCCAGCAGATCCGGGACAGGGCTCGAAAAACTGTTTTTT	CASRSGTGLEKLFF
-	15	TRBV5-1	-	TRBJ1-1	TGCGCCAGCAGCCAAGGGGAGGGGAAGAACACTGAAGCTTTCTTT	CASSQGEGKNTEAFF
-	18	TRBV19	TRBD2	TRBJ2-2	TGTGCCAGTAGTATAGATCTCGGAGCGGGAGATGGGACCGGGGAGCTGTTTTTT	CASSIDLGAGDGTGELFF
once	18	TRBV10-3	-	TRBJ2-7	TGTGCCATCAGTGAGTCCACAGTGGGAGCGTTTACTTCCTACGAGCAGTACTTC	CAISESTVGAFTSYEQYF
-	15	TRBV9	-	TRBJ2-3	TGTGCCAGCAGACCGACCCAGGGTGGCACAGATACGCAGTATTTT	CASRPTQGGTDTQYF
-	13	TRBV5-1	-	TRBJ2-3	TGCGCCAGCAGCCGGGAGCACACAGATACGCAGTATTTT	CASSREHTDTQYF
-	15	TRBV30	TRBD1	TRBJ2-2	TGTGCCTGGAGCGACCGGGACAGGGGCACCGGGGAGCTGTTTTTT	CAWSDRDRGTGELFF
-	14	TRBV10-3	TRBD1	TRBJ1-2	TGTGCCAGTACCTGGGAGGACAGGGGACACAGCTACACCTTC	CASTWEDRGHSYTF
-	14	TRBV27	TRBD2	TRBJ2-1	TGTGCCAGCACTCCCGGGACTAGATCAGGCGAGCAGTTCTTC	CASTPGTRSGEQFF
-	15	TRBV13	-	TRBJ2-3	TGTGCCAGCGCGCTCTGGAGCTTTGGCACAGATACGCAGTATTTT	CASALWSFGTDTQYF
once	13	TRBV19	-	TRBJ1-2	TGTGCCAGTGGGGCCTTATTGGACTATGGCTACACCTTC	CASGALLDYGYTF
-	19	TRBV15	-	TRBJ1-1	TGTGCCACCAGCAGAGATAAAGGACCCTGGAGGGGTTTGAACACTGAAGCTTTCTTT	CATSRDKGPWRGLNTEAFF
-	13	TRBV5-1	TRBD1	TRBJ1-2	TGCGCCAGCAGCATCGACAGGGCCTATGGCTACACCTTC	CASSIDRAYGYTF
-	13	TRBV11-2	-	TRBJ1-1	TGTGCCAGCAGCTTAGGATCGGACACTGAAGCTTTCTTT	CASSLGSDTEAFF
-	14	TRBV10-3	-	TRBJ1-2	TGTGCCATCAGTGAGTCGCCCAGGGCTTACGGCTACACCTTC	CAISESPRAYGYTF